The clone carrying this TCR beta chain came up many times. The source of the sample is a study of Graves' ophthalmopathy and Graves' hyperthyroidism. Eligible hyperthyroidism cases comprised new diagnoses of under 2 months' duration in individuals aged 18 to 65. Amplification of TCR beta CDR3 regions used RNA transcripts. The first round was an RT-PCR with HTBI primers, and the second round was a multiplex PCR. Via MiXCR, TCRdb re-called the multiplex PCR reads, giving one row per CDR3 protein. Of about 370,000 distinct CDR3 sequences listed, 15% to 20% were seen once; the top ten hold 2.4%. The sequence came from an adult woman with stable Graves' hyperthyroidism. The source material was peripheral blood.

The CDR3 sequence: CASSHPGTGLPEQYF. For the CDR3, the DNA is TGTGCCAGCAGTCATCCCGGGACAGGGCTCCCCGAGCAGTACTTC. The chain uses TRBV28 and TRBJ2-7; 9 bases align to TRBD1. The CDR3 has 15 amino acids. The ends lost 5 bases at V and 6 bases at J; junction bases unmatched: 11. Germline CDR1 is MDHEN and CDR2 is SYDVKM.